This TCR beta chain was retrieved from a study of T cells in Graves' hyperthyroidism and ophthalmopathy. The CDR3 is made up of 14 amino acids. CDR1 ENHRY and CDR2 SYGVKD come from the germline V gene. The V end was cut by 0 bases, the J end by 6 bases, with 11 bases between. RNA transcripts yielded amplified TCR beta CDR3 regions. First-round RT-PCR with HTBI primers amplified the TCR CDR3 region. TCRdb reanalysed the multiplex PCR reads using MiXCR and keeps one entry per CDR3 protein. The sample contains more than 550,000 distinct CDR3 sequences, 45% of which appear only once. This clonotype showed up many times.

This chain connects TRBV10-3 to TRBJ1-1, with D possibly being TRBD1 (6 bases). Sequences were obtained from peripheral blood or thyroid tissue (not recorded which). The sequence came from an adult man with Graves' disease, either hyperthyroidism or ophthalmopathy (not recorded which). The CDR3 region is CAISESTGSAEAFF. The DNA for the CDR3 is TGTGCCATCAGTGAGTCAACAGGGTCCGCTGAAGCTTTCTTT.